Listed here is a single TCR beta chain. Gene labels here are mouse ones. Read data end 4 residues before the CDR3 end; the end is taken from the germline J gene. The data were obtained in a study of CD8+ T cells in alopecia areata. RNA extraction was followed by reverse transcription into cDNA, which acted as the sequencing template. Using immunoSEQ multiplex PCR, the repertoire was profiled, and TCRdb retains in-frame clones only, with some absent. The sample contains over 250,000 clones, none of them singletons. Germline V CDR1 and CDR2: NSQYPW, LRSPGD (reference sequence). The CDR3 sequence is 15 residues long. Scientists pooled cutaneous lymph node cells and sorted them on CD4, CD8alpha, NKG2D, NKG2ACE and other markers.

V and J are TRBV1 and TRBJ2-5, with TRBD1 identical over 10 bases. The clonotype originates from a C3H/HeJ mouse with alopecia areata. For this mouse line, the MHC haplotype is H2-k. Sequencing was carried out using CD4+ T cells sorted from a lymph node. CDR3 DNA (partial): TGCACCTGCAGTGCAAAAGACAGGGGGCGAGAC. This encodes CTCSAKDRGRD. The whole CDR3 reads CTCSAKDRGRDTQYF.